This entry features one TCR beta chain sequence. This clone has a single count. Its antigen is currently not known. It has no much larger one-base neighbor in the sample; base qualities were not kept. Roughly 550 nanograms of biopsy DNA per sample were submitted for commercial TCRB immunosequencing. CDR3 regions were amplified from genomic DNA by Adaptive Biotechnology using a two-step, amplification bias-controlled multiplex PCR. In the first PCR, primers covered every V and J gene segment, and in the second PCR, barcodes and Illumina adapters were added. CDR3 libraries were sequenced on an Illumina instrument. Under the source paper's analysis protocol: Vendor-provided pipelines were combined with custom analysis of raw data in R/Bioconductor under R version 3.3.0. Clonality, which ranges from 0 to 1, was calculated as the inverse of the normalised Shannon entropy across all productive clones. High-frequency clones were defined as the repertoire share of the top 100 clones, retaining only clones passing a 95% confidence test. The Simpson index measured repertoire diversity, and the Morisita-Horn index measured overlap between samples. TCRdb mirrors the immuneACCESS table, restricted to in-frame sequences. Some clones are absent from its copies; in checked studies, under half trace to an unresolved V gene, and the reason for the others is unknown. Clone size and V and J calls were adopted from that table, with D and trimming inferred from the DNA. This sample has about 17,000 clones in its table, and less than 65% of those were observed once. The ten largest clones take up under 7.5% of the sample.

Adults with ileal or ileocolonic Crohn's disease for whom ileocolonic resection was indicated were considered eligible. Whole ileal mucosal biopsies were kept frozen at -80 degrees C prior to DNA extraction. Genomic DNA was extracted from frozen whole biopsies with a TRizol-based method and quantified on a NanoDrop 2000 spectrophotometer. These data come from a study of T cell repertoires in ileal Crohn's disease (dated by TCRdb to the late 2010s). Describing the broader study: At the time of surgery, 30% to 45% of patients were active smokers, and the median duration of disease was around eight years. A total of 171 mucosal samples from around 57 patients were sequenced, collected from several sites on the surgical specimen as well as at postoperative endoscopy. The TCR repertoire was analysed in 55 to 70 patients with Crohn's disease drawn from a prospective multicentre cohort. Postoperative therapy was given to about half of the patients, with thiopurines administered to 11 patients and anti-TNF agents administered to 20 or so patients. The study ran alongside a multicentre cohort designed to identify predictors of early endoscopic recurrence after ileocolonic resection. All patients had surgery for a complication: stricturing disease in 61% and penetrating disease in roughly 40%. Endoscopic postoperative recurrence was defined as a Rutgeerts score above i0. Broad study findings and their caveats: Compared with non-smokers, patients who were active smokers at surgery showed a significantly higher proportion of clonal expansions (about 25% vs 18%, p=0.02). Only a subgroup of patients, of unstated size, had their mucosal CD4 and CD8 T cells sorted and sequenced. Compared with CD4 T cells, sorted CD8 T cells contained more high-frequency clones, which suggests that the mucosal expansions were mostly CD8. Higher percentages of high-frequency clones at the time of surgery were linked to endoscopic recurrence, and every patient with clonality above 26.8% (18/57) had recurrence.

A distance of 13 bases separates the germline ends of V and J, which lose 5 bases and 2 bases respectively. The germline V gene encodes CDR1 MNHEY and CDR2 SMNVEV (reference sequence). Including cysteine and phenylalanine, the CDR3 has 14 amino acids. Only the CDR3 part of the read is kept: 42 bases, read in frame from the first base. Recombination connected TRBV27 to TRBJ2-7; TRBD2 is a possible D gene, resting on 5 matching bases. The TCR originated in an adult with Crohn's disease. The sample was ileal tissue. The CDR3 has the sequence CASSPGTRPYEQYF. The DNA is TGTGCCAGCAGTCCGGGAACAAGGCCCTACGAGCAGTACTTC.